This T cell receptor beta chain emerged from a study of neurological immune-mediated disorders. TCRdb re-called the 5' RACE reads through MiXCR, storing one row per CDR3 protein. The sample consists of some 46,000 distinct CDR3 sequences, approximately 4.5% of them appearing once. CDR1 MNHNY and CDR2 SVGAGI come from the germline V gene (reference sequence). Trimming cost V 8 bases and J 1 base, with 12 bases left between them. The CDR3 sequence is 14 residues long. The sequenced material came from PBMCs. This TCR was sampled from a woman aged 60-75 years with multiple sclerosis. The rearrangement links TRBV6-6 to TRBJ1-5; D is perhaps TRBD1 (6 bases). In nucleotides, the CDR3 is TGTGCCAGCTTGACAGGCGGAAGCAATCAGCCCCAGCATTTT. Translated, it gives CASLTGGSNQPQHF.